This T cell receptor beta chain stems from a study of T cells in Graves' hyperthyroidism and ophthalmopathy. Study-level points and caveats: Most clonotypes that expanded in the thyroid above 0.001 also showed up in blood. For ophthalmopathy, model prediction preceded onset by a median approximately 6 months.

V lost 3 bases to trimming and J lost 3 bases, with 10 bases between them. Germline V gives CDR1 LNHDA, CDR2 SQIVND (reference sequence). The CDR3 sequence is 14 residues long. In the case of this clonotype: Its specificity is not known.

TCR beta CDR3 region amplification was performed from RNA transcripts. Carried out on the TCR CDR3, a first-round RT-PCR used the HTBI primer set. Each CDR3 protein gets one entry after TCRdb re-called the multiplex PCR reads with MiXCR. The sample carries roughly 570,000 distinct CDR3 sequences, about 45% recorded once. Sequencing was done on a sample of peripheral blood or thyroid tissue (not recorded which). This receptor was taken from a woman between 18 and 30 years old with Graves' hyperthyroidism. The V gene is TRBV19, the J gene TRBJ2-3; possibly TRBD1 or TRBD2 for D (5 bases each). The DNA of the CDR3 is TGTGCCAGTAGTATTACCGGGACGACAGATACGCAGTATTTT. Its protein product is CASSITGTTDTQYF. Based on the CDR3 plus reference TRBV19 and TRBJ2-3, the full variable domain is DGGITQSPKYLFRKEGQNVTLSCEQNLNHDAMYWYRQDPGQGLRLIYYSQIVNDFQKGDIAEGYSVSREKKESFPLTVTSAQKNPTAFYLCASSITGTTDTQYFGPGTRLTVL.